One sample yielded the 16 T cell receptor beta chains listed below, sequenced in a study of T cells in Graves' hyperthyroidism and ophthalmopathy. Amplification yielded TCR beta CDR3 regions, with RNA transcripts as the source. With the HTBI primer set, the TCR CDR3 went through a first round of RT-PCR. One entry per CDR3 protein results from TCRdb running MiXCR on the multiplex PCR reads. The table includes more than 500,000 distinct CDR3 sequences, roughly 16% detected once. The material sequenced was blood. These receptor sequences come from a woman in her twenties or thirties with Graves' ophthalmopathy.

The chain joins TRBV3-1 to TRBJ2-3; TRBD2 matches 7 bases. CDR3 length: 15 residues. Germline values: CDR1 LGHDT, CDR2 YNNKEL (reference sequence). The junction had 9 bases not matched to a gene; V was cut back by 4 bases and J by 5 bases. The CDR3 nucleotides read TGTGCCAGCAGCCTCTCCTCGGGCGGGAGAGATACGCAGTATTTT. Translated, it gives CASSLSSGGRDTQYF.

The chain uses TRBV4-3 and TRBJ2-6; D gene unclear. The CDR3 has 15 residues. Germline lookup yields CDR1 LGHNA and CDR2 YSLEER. Trimming removed 5 bases from V and 1 base from J, with 9 bases in between. CDR3 protein: CASSGVQSGANVLTF. The CDR3 DNA is TGCGCCAGCAGCGGCGTACAGTCTGGGGCCAACGTCCTGACTTTC.

There are a few counts of this clonotype. The V call is TRBV15, the J call TRBJ2-1, with TRBD2 matching 8 bases. V was pared by 5 bases and J by 0 bases, with 6 bases of the junction left unmatched. This CDR3 region has 16 residues. Germline V gene data show CDR1 as LNHNV and CDR2 as YYDKDF (reference sequence). The CDR3 region has the DNA TGTGCCACCAGCGGTCCGGGGGGGAGCTCCTACAATGAGCAGTTCTTC. Translated: CATSGPGGSSYNEQFF.

The table lists this clonotype with many counts. The chain recombines TRBV6-1 with TRBJ2-7; TRBD2 aligns across 8 bases. Germline CDR1 reads MNHNS; CDR2 reads SASEGT. After removal of 7 bases from V and 1 base from J, the junction contained 6 bases not matched to a gene. This CDR3 comprises 14 residues. In DNA, the CDR3 is TGTGCCAGCAAACTACTAGCGGAATCCTACGAGCAGTACTTC. Translation gives CASKLLAESYEQYF.

This clonotype was counted a few times. This chain connects TRBV6-1 to TRBJ2-3; 10 bases fit TRBD2. Germline CDR1 MNHNS, CDR2 SASEGT. J was trimmed by 0 bases and V by 2 bases; bases with no gene match: 5. The CDR3 covers 17 residues. The CDR3 DNA sequence: TGTGCCAGCAGTGAAATGGGACTAGCGCCTAGCACAGATACGCAGTATTTT. This gives the protein CASSEMGLAPSTDTQYF.

This clonotype occurred many times. The CDR3 protein is CASSLTEDTEAFF. DNA of the CDR3: TGTGCCAGCAGCTTGACAGAAGACACTGAAGCTTTCTTT. The genes are TRBV11-1 and TRBJ1-1; D may be TRBD1 (5 bases). Germline CDR1 is SGHAT and CDR2 is FQDESV (reference sequence). The V and J ends lost 3 bases and 3 bases respectively, with 8 bases between them. The CDR3 runs to 13 residues.

This clonotype has a count of ten or more. This rearrangement joins TRBV2 to TRBJ2-7; 12 nucleotides align to TRBD2. This CDR3 has 17 residues. Germline CDR1 and CDR2: SNHLY and FYNNEI. Germline trimming cut 1 base from V and 4 bases from J; bases unmatched to any gene: 8. The chain's CDR3 is CASSEERLAGVGYEQYF. CDR3 nucleotide sequence: TGTGCCAGCAGTGAAGAGCGACTAGCGGGAGTAGGGTACGAGCAGTACTTC.

This clonotype was seen ten or more times. This rearrangement joins TRBV20-1 to TRBJ2-5; tentative D call: TRBD2 (6 bases). V was trimmed by 5 bases and J by 4 bases, leaving 17 bases between them. This CDR3 has 14 amino acids. The germline V gene encodes CDR1 DFQATT and CDR2 SNEGSKA (reference sequence). The CDR3 DNA is TGCAGTGCTCCTTCAGGGCGGGGCCCAGAGACCCAGTACTTC. Amino acids: CSAPSGRGPETQYF.

The chain has TRBV10-1 and TRBJ1-2; D gene unclear. Germline V gives CDR1 WNHNN, CDR2 SYGVQD (reference sequence). The CDR3 consists of 14 residues. V lost 0 bases and J 4 bases, leaving 9 bases between the germline ends. The CDR3 DNA reads as TGCGCCAGCAGTGAGTCTGTGGCAACCTATGGCTACACCTTC. Translated: CASSESVATYGYTF.

The table lists this clonotype with many counts. The V call is TRBV6-1, the J call TRBJ2-7, with D possibly being TRBD2 (5 bases). Trimming cost V 5 bases and J 6 bases, with 17 bases left between them. Germline V gives CDR1 MNHNS, CDR2 SASEGT. The CDR3 extends over 14 amino acids. CDR3 nucleotides: TGTGCCAGCAGTTACAGAGTAGAGGGTGGCGAGCAGTACTTC. Amino acid sequence: CASSYRVEGGEQYF.

This clonotype has just one count. A much larger clone lies one base from this, so it may be a read error. The V and J genes are TRBV2 and TRBJ2-7, with 9 nucleotides matching TRBD1. Germline values: CDR1 SNHLY, CDR2 FYNNEI. Losses at the gene ends were 4 bases for V and 5 bases for J; bases not matched to a gene: 6. The CDR3 has 14 residues. For the CDR3, the DNA is TGTGCCAGCAGTGTGGACAGGGGTTGGAACGAGCAGTACTTC. It specifies CASSVDRGWNEQYF.

This clonotype has more than one count but fewer than ten. The gene calls are TRBV6-6 and TRBJ2-3; D is possibly TRBD2 (6 bases). Per the germline V gene, CDR1 is MNHNY and CDR2 is SVGAGI (reference sequence). The CDR3 is made up of 15 amino acids. With 0 bases removed from V and 3 bases from J, the gap between germline ends came to 10 bases. The DNA of the CDR3 is TGTGCCAGCAGTTACTCGTTAGGAGGGACAGATACGCAGTATTTT. This codes for CASSYSLGGTDTQYF.

A few counts support this clonotype. The gene calls are TRBV5-8 and TRBJ2-7; D may be TRBD1 (5 bases). Trimming took off 2 bases at V and 9 bases at J, with 18 bases between the two ends. The germline V gene encodes CDR1 SGHTS and CDR2 YDEGEE. This CDR3 spans 14 amino acids. The CDR3 protein is CASSLGPDSPWQYF. The CDR3 DNA is TGTGCCAGCAGCTTAGGACCCGACAGTCCGTGGCAGTACTTC.

CDR3 DNA sequence: TGTGCCAGCAGCGTGGGCCTAGCGGGAGCAAGTACGCAGTATTTT. Protein sequence: CASSVGLAGASTQYF. The gene calls are TRBV9 and TRBJ2-3, with TRBD2 matching over 10 bases. V gave up 2 bases and J gave up 8 bases; unmatched junction bases: 8. Germline loops: CDR1 SGDLS, CDR2 YYNGEE. The CDR3 is 15 residues long.

The rearrangement joins TRBV14 to TRBJ2-7, with TRBD1 matching over 9 bases. V lost 10 bases and J lost 5; bases outside the gene matches: 15. The CDR3 contains 15 residues. The germline V gene encodes CDR1 SGHDN and CDR2 FVKESK. The CDR3 sequence is CANPPGTGHRDEQYF. As DNA, the CDR3 is TGTGCCAACCCTCCCGGGACAGGGCATCGCGACGAGCAGTACTTC.

Comment on this clonotype: Its ends do not fully match the called genes, so a read error is possible. The chain couples TRBV7-3 to TRBJ1-4; a weak D match, TRBD1 (6 bases). Germline V gene sequence: CDR1 SGHTA, CDR2 FQGTGA. The CDR3 has 15 amino acids. The CDR3 reads CASSPSGTRNEELFF. In DNA form, the CDR3 reads TGTGCCAGCAGCCCCTCCGGGACAAGGAATGAAGAACTGTTTTTT.